Listed here are 22 T cell receptor beta chains from one sample, sequenced in a study of CD8 T cells in ankylosing spondylitis. One entry per CDR3 protein, called by TCRdb with MiXCR from the 5' RACE reads. The sample includes around 53,000 distinct CDR3 sequences, 6.5% to 9% of them seen just once. The sequenced sample consisted of blood, either unsorted or a sorted T cell fraction (not recorded which). The receptors originated from a female donor with ankylosing spondylitis or in good health (not recorded which).

This clonotype was seen repeatedly, ten times or more. This chain uses TRBV10-3 with TRBJ2-2; perhaps TRBD2 as D (6 bases). V lost 2 bases, J lost 2 bases, and 6 bases lay in between. CDR3 length: 14 residues. The V gene's germline CDR1 is ENHRY and CDR2 SYGVKD. The CDR3, as DNA: TGTGCCATCAGTGAGACTAGCAACACCGGGGAGCTGTTTTTT. It encodes CAISETSNTGELFF.

The V and J genes are TRBV5-4 and TRBJ2-5, with 11 bases matching TRBD2. This CDR3 spans 17 amino acids. V trimming: 0 bases; J trimming: 2 bases; junction bases outside the gene matches: 6. The germline gives CDR1 SGHNT, CDR2 YYREEE (reference sequence). CDR3 residues: CASSLAVLAGAQETQYF. In nucleotides, the CDR3 is TGTGCCAGCAGCTTGGCCGTACTAGCGGGGGCTCAAGAGACCCAGTACTTC.

This clonotype has ten or more counts. CDR3 sequence: CASSSRDIAEAFF. The CDR3 coding sequence is TGTGCCAGCAGTTCCCGCGACATCGCTGAAGCTTTCTTT. This chain joins TRBV6-5 and TRBJ1-1; D remains ambiguous. Trimming cost V 4 bases and J 6 bases, with 12 bases left between them. The CDR3 contains 13 residues. CDR1 is MNHEY, CDR2 SVGAGI, per germline.

The gene calls are TRBV5-7 and TRBJ2-1; no clear D. TRBV5-7 is an ORF for which the function is uncertain. V was clipped by 7 bases and J by 9 bases, with 26 bases between them. The CDR3 has 16 residues. CDR3 nucleotides: TGTGCCAGCGGCCCCGGGCTCCTCTGGGGTGTCGTTGAGCAGTTCTTC. Its protein product is CASGPGLLWGVVEQFF.

Ten or more counts support this clonotype. The chain combines TRBV7-8 with TRBJ1-1; perhaps TRBD1 as D (5 bases). Germline CDR1 SGHVS, CDR2 FQNEAQ. The V gene lost 1 base and the J gene lost 5 bases, with 17 bases spanning the gap. CDR3 length: 16 residues. The CDR3 bases are TGTGCCAGCAGCTTAGGGGTCGGACTGCGGGGGACTGAAGCTTTCTTT. It encodes CASSLGVGLRGTEAFF.

Many counts were recorded for this clonotype. The rearrangement uses TRBV20-1 and TRBJ1-1, with D unresolved. Germline CDR1 DFQATT, CDR2 SNEGSKA (reference sequence). The CDR3 is 11 amino acids. V was clipped by 5 bases and J by 4 bases, with 8 bases between them. The CDR3 here is CSASKTTEAFF. CDR3 nucleotide sequence: TGCAGTGCTTCGAAGACCACTGAAGCTTTCTTT.

This clonotype was counted ten times or more. The rearrangement links TRBV5-1 to TRBJ2-4; D remains ambiguous. The CDR3 sequence is 14 residues long. The germline V and J ends were trimmed by 1 base and 1 base, with 6 bases remaining between them. Germline V CDR1 and CDR2: SGHRS, YFSETQ. CDR3 residues: CASSLNLAKNIQYF. CDR3 sequence (DNA): TGCGCCAGCAGCTTGAATCTGGCCAAAAACATTCAGTACTTC.

This clonotype was detected many times. The chain couples TRBV28 to TRBJ2-3; D may be TRBD1 (5 bases). CDR1 MDHEN and CDR2 SYDVKM come from the germline V gene. This CDR3 region has 15 residues. V was clipped by 5 bases and J by 3 bases, with 15 bases between them. The CDR3 reads CASSPQGIVTDTQYF. Written as DNA, the CDR3 is TGTGCCAGCAGTCCTCAGGGAATAGTTACAGATACGCAGTATTTT.

This clonotype has a count of ten or more. This chain uses TRBV20-1 with TRBJ2-3, with a possible D match to TRBD2 (6 bases). This CDR3 contains 14 residues. V was clipped by 5 bases and J by 4 bases, with 16 bases between them. Germline V gives CDR1 DFQATT, CDR2 SNEGSKA (reference sequence). CDR3 protein: CSAWDSSGSDTQYF. CDR3 coding DNA: TGCAGTGCTTGGGACTCCAGTGGATCAGATACGCAGTATTTT.

The table lists this clonotype with many counts. The chain has TRBV5-1 and TRBJ2-5; D unclear. Germline assignment: CDR1 SGHRS and CDR2 YFSETQ. CDR3 size: 14 residues. Trimming shortened V by 0 bases and J by 1 base, and 7 bases separated the two germline ends. The CDR3 DNA reads TGCGCCAGCAGCTTGGATCCTGTCCAAGAGACCCAGTACTTC. Translating gives CASSLDPVQETQYF.

This clonotype was seen many times. J is TRBJ1-5 and V is TRBV20-1; D is undetermined. Germline loops: CDR1 DFQATT, CDR2 SNEGSKA (reference sequence). There are 12 residues in the CDR3. V dropped 2 bases and J dropped 5 bases, with 7 bases sitting between them. The CDR3 region has the DNA TGCAGTGCTAGACAGGAACATCAGCCCCAGCATTTT. Amino acids: CSARQEHQPQHF.

This clonotype was picked up many times. The gene calls are TRBV29-1 and TRBJ2-7, with D unresolved. Trimming pared 4 bases from V and 2 bases from J, leaving 9 bases between. CDR3 length equals 12 residues. CDR1 is SQVTM and CDR2 is ANQGSEA in the germline V gene. CDR3 region: CSVAVSPYEQYF. The CDR3 bases are TGCAGCGTTGCGGTCAGCCCCTACGAGCAGTACTTC.

The sample holds many counts of this clonotype. J is TRBJ2-2 and V is TRBV6-1, with D hard to call. Per the germline V gene, CDR1 is MNHNS and CDR2 is SASEGT. The CDR3 runs 14 residues. Trimming cost V 6 bases and J 3 bases, with 11 bases left between them. The CDR3 DNA reads TGTGCCAGCAGCCCAGGACGGCACACCGGGGAGCTGTTTTTT. It is translated as CASSPGRHTGELFF.

Many counts were recorded for this clonotype. V is TRBV28 and J is TRBJ2-2; the D gene is possibly TRBD1 (6 bases). Germline V gene lookup returns CDR1 MDHEN and CDR2 SYDVKM. V was trimmed by 6 bases and J by 3 bases, leaving 14 bases between them. This CDR3 comprises 15 residues. The DNA for the CDR3 is TGTGCCAGCAGGGGGTCTAAGGGGGACACCGGGGAGCTGTTTTTT. Translated: CASRGSKGDTGELFF.

With respect to this clonotype: This sequence may be a read error, since a much larger clone differs from it by one base. V is TRBV7-9 and J is TRBJ2-1, with D tentatively TRBD1 (6 bases). The CDR3 is made up of 13 amino acids. Per germline, CDR1 SEHNR and CDR2 FQNEAQ (reference sequence). CDR3 region: CVSTRTDDNEQFF. As DNA, the CDR3 is TGTGTCAGCACTAGGACAGACGACAATGAGCAGTTCTTC.

This clonotype was seen ten or more times. The chain recombines TRBV6-2 or TRBV6-3 with TRBJ1-5; TRBD1 is a possible D gene (5 bases). This CDR3 has 14 amino acids. V was shortened by 2 bases and J by 5 bases, with 10 bases between the two germline ends. Germline loops: CDR1 MNHEY, CDR2 SVGEGT. For the CDR3, the DNA is TGTGCCAGCAGTTACGCCAGGGATTATCAGCCCCAGCATTTT. Translating gives CASSYARDYQPQHF.

This clonotype has ten or more counts. The chain recombines TRBV9 with TRBJ2-7, with D unclear. Germline lookup yields CDR1 SGDLS and CDR2 YYNGEE. The CDR3 is 13 amino acids. Trimming stripped 3 bases from V and 2 bases from J, with 9 bases between. CDR3: CASSAPVTYEQYV. The CDR3, as DNA: TGTGCCAGCAGCGCGCCAGTAACCTACGAGCAGTACGTC.

Ten or more counts support this clonotype. This chain joins TRBV25-1 and TRBJ2-1, with D possibly called TRBD1 or TRBD2 (5 bases each). CDR3 length: 16 amino acids. The V end lost 2 bases, the J end lost 3 bases, and 14 bases lay between the germline ends. In germline, CDR1 is MGHDK, CDR2 SYGVNS. CDR3 in amino acids: CASSEDGAFSYNEQFF. The DNA for the CDR3 is TGTGCCAGCAGTGAAGACGGGGCATTTAGCTACAATGAGCAGTTCTTC.

Within the sample, this clonotype is medium-sized. The V call is TRBV20-1, the J call TRBJ1-1; TRBD1 matches 8 bases. Germline assignment: CDR1 DFQATT and CDR2 SNEGSKA (reference sequence). This CDR3 is built from 14 residues. With 6 bases clipped from V and 0 bases from J, the junction kept 6 bases outside the gene matches. The CDR3: CSAETGVLNTEAFF. CDR3 in DNA: TGCAGTGCCGAGACAGGGGTCCTGAACACTGAAGCTTTCTTT.

Many counts were recorded for this clonotype. The rearrangement uses TRBV10-3 and TRBJ2-1; D may be TRBD1 (5 bases). The germline V gene has CDR1 ENHRY and CDR2 SYGVKD. Trimming left V 2 bases short and J 8 bases short, with 10 bases between. The CDR3 extends over 13 amino acids. For the CDR3, the DNA is TGTGCCATCAGTGAGGGGGCGGTCCATGAGCAGTTCTTC. This codes for CAISEGAVHEQFF.

This clonotype has ten or more counts. This sequence joins TRBV20-1 and TRBJ2-1, with no clear D. This CDR3 is built from 16 residues. Germline CDR1 DFQATT, CDR2 SNEGSKA (reference sequence). V lost 2 bases and J 3 bases, leaving 17 bases between the germline ends. The CDR3 region is CSARMAEKTVYNEQFF. CDR3 coding DNA: TGCAGTGCTAGAATGGCGGAAAAAACGGTCTACAATGAGCAGTTCTTC.

Many counts were recorded for this clonotype. This rearrangement joins TRBV7-3 to TRBJ1-1, with D perhaps matching TRBD1 (5 bases). This CDR3 spans 14 amino acids. Trimming stripped 4 bases from V and 1 base from J, with 10 bases between. Germline V CDR1 and CDR2: SGHTA, FQGTGA. The CDR3 sequence: CASSSGTTNTEAFF. CDR3 nucleotides: TGTGCCAGCAGCTCCGGGACGACGAACACTGAAGCTTTCTTT.